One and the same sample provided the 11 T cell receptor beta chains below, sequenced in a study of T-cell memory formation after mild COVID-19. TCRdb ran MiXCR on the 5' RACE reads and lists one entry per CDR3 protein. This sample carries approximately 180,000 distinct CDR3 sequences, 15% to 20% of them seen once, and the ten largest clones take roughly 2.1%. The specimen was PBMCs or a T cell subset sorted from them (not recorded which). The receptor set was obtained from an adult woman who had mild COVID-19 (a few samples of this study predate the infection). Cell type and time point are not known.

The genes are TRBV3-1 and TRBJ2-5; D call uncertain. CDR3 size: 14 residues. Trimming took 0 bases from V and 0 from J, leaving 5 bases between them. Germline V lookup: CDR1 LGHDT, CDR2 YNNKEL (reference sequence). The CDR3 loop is CASSQDSYQETQYF. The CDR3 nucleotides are TGTGCCAGCAGCCAAGACTCCTACCAAGAGACCCAGTACTTC.

The CDR3 region is CASSADGNYGYTF. In DNA form, the CDR3 reads TGTGCCAGCAGTGCAGACGGGAACTATGGCTACACCTTC. V usage is TRBV6-5 and J usage is TRBJ1-2; D remains unclear. CDR3 length: 13 amino acids. Trimming shortened V by 5 bases and J by 2 bases, and 9 bases separated the two germline ends. Germline-derived CDR1 and CDR2 are MNHEY and SVGAGI.

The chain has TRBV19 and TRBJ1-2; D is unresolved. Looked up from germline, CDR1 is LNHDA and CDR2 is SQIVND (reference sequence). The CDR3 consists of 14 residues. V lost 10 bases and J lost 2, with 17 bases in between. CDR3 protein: CATSETETNYGYTF. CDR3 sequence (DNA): TGTGCCACCTCGGAAACCGAGACCAACTATGGCTACACCTTC.

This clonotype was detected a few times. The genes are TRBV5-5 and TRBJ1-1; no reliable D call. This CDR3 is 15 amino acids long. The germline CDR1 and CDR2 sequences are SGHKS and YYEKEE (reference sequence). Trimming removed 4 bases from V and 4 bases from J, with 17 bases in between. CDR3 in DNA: TGTGCCAGCAGCGAACAGACGCTTCGAGGCACTGAAGCTTTCTTT. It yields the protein CASSEQTLRGTEAFF. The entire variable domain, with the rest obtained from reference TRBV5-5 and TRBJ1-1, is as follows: DAGVTQSPTHLIKTRGQQVTLRCSPISGHKSVSWYQQVLGQGPQFIFQYYEKEERGRGNFPDRFSARQFPNYSSELNVNALLLGDSALYLCASSEQTLRGTEAFFGQGTRLTVV.

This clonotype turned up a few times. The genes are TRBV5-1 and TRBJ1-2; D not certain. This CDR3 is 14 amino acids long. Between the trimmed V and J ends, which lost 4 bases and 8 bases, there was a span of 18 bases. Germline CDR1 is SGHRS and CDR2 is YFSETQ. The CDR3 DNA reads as TGCGCCAGCAGCCCGGACCTTCTTCCTGGGGGCTACACCTTC. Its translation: CASSPDLLPGGYTF.

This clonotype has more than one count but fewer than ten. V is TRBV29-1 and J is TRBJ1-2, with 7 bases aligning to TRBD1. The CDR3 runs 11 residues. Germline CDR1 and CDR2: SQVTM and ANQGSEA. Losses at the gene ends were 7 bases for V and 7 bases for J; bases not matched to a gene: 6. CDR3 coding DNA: TGCAGCGGGACGACAGGGACTGGCTACACCTTC. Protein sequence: CSGTTGTGYTF.

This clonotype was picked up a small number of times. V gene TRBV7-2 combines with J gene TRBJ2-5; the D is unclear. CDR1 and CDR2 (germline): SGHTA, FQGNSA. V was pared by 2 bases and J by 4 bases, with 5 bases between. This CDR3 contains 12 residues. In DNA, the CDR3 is TGTGCCAGCAGCTTACCTCCAGAGACCCAGTACTTC. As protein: CASSLPPETQYF.

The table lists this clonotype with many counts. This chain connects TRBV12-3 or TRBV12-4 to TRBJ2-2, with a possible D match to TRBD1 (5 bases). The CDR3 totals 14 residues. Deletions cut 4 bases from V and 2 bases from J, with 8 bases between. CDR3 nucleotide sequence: TGTGCCAGCAGTTGGACAACTAACACCGGGGAGCTGTTTTTT. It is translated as CASSWTTNTGELFF.

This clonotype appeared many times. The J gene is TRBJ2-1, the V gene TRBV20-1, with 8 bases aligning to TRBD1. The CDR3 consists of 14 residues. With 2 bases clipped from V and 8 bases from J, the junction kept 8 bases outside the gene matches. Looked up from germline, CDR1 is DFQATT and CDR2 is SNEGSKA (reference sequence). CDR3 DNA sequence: TGCAGTGCTAGACCTCAGGACAGGGTGCATGAGCAGTTCTTC. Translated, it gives CSARPQDRVHEQFF.

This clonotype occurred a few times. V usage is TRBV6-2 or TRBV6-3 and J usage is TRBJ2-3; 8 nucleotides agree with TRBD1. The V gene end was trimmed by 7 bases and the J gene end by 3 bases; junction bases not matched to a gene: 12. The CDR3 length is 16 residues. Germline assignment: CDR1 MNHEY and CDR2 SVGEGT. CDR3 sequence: CASTPLRTGKTDTQYF. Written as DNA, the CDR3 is TGTGCCAGCACCCCACTTAGGACAGGGAAGACAGATACGCAGTATTTT.

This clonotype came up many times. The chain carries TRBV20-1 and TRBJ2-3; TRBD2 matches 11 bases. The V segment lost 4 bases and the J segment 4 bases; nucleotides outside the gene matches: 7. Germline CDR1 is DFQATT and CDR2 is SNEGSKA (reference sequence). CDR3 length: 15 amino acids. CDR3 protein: CSAIILAGGADTQYF. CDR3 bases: TGCAGTGCTATAATTCTAGCGGGAGGAGCAGATACGCAGTATTTT.